This T cell receptor (beta chain) was recorded in a study of blood T cell repertoires in COVID-19. The table came from immunoSEQ multiplex PCR; TCRdb's copy has only in-frame clones and leaves some out. The sample lists about 88,000 clones; about 88% were seen once. Sequencing was carried out using peripheral blood. The TCR was taken from a woman of 80 years or more with acute or convalescent COVID-19.

The CDR3 here is CASSLARTGTYQPQHF. In DNA, the CDR3 is TGTGCCAGCAGCTTGGCGAGGACAGGGACGTATCAGCCCCAGCATTTT. This rearrangement joins TRBV5-5 to TRBJ1-5; 8 bases agree with TRBD1. The length of the CDR3 is 16 residues. The V gene's germline CDR1 is SGHKS and CDR2 YYEKEE (reference sequence). After removal of 0 bases from V and 5 bases from J, the junction contained 7 bases not matched to a gene.